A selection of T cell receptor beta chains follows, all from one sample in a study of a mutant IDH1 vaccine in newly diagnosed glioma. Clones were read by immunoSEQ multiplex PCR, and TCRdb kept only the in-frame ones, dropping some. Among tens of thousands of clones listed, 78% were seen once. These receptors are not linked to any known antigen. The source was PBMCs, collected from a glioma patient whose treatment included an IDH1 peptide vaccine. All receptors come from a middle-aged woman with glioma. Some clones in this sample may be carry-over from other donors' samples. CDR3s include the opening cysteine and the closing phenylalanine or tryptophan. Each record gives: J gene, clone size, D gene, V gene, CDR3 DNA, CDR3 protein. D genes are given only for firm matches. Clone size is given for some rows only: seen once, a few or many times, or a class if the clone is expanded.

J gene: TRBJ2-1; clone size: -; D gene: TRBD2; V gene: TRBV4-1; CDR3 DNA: TGCGCCAGCAGCCAAGAAGGTACTAGCGGGGGGATAAATGAGCAGTTCTTC; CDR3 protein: CASSQEGTSGGINEQFF
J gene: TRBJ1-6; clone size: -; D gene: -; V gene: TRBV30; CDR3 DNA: TGTGCCTGGAGACCCCACCCTAATTCACCCCTCCACTTT; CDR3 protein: CAWRPHPNSPLHF
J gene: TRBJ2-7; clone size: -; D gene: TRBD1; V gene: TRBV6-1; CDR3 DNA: TGTGCCAGTGCCGGGACAGGACGTTCCGAGCAGTACTTC; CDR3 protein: CASAGTGRSEQYF
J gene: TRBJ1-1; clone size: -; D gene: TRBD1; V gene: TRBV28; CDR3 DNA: TGTGCCAGCGGGACTCGGACAGGTTTGGCTTTCTTT; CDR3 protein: CASGTRTGLAFF
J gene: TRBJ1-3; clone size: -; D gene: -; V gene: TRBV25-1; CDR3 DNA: TGTGCCAGCAGTGGAGGAGTCTCTGGAAACACCATATATTTT; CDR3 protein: CASSGGVSGNTIYF
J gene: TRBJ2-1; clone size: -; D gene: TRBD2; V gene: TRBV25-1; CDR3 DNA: TGTGCCAGCAGTGCCATAGAGCGGGACCTCAACTACAATGAGCAGTTCTTC; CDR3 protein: CASSAIERDLNYNEQFF
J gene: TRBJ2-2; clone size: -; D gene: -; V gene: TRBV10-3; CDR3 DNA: TGTGCCATCACGAATGGAGCGGTCACCGGGGAGCTGTTTTTT; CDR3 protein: CAITNGAVTGELFF
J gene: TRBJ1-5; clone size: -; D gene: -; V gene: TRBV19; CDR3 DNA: TGTGCCAGTAGTATTAACCCCCAAACCAATCAGCCCCAGCATTTT; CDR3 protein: CASSINPQTNQPQHF
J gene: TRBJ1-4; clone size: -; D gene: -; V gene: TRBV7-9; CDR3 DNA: TGTGCCAGCAGCTTGGGGCAGGGACCTAATGAAAAACTGTTTTTT; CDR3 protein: CASSLGQGPNEKLFF
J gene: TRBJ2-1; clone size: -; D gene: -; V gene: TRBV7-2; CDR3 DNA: TGTGCCAGCAGCTTGGACTGGGCCAGTGAGCAGTTCTTC; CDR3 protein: CASSLDWASEQFF
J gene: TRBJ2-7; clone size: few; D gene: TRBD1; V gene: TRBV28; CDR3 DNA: TGTGCCAGCAGCTTACAGGGGGCGGACGAGCAGTACTTC; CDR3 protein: CASSLQGADEQYF
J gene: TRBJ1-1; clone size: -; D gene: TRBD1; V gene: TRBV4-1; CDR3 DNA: TGCGCCAGCAGCCAAGAAGGGACAGATGAAGCTTTCTTT; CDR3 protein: CASSQEGTDEAFF
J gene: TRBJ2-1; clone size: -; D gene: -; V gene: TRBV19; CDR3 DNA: TGTGCCAGTAGTATAGTGCCATCCATCAATGAGCAGTTCTTC; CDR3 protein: CASSIVPSINEQFF
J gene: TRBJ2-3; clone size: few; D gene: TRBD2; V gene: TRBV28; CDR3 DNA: TGTGCCAGCAGTCCCCGGACTAGCGGGAGCCCCACAGATACGCAGTATTTT; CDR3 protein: CASSPRTSGSPTDTQYF
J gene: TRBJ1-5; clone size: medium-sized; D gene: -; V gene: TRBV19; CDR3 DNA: TGTGCCAGTAGTCCGGAACCCCAGCCCCAGCATTTT; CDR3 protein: CASSPEPQPQHF
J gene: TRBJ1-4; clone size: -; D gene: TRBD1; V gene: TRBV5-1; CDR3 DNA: TGCGCCAGCAGTTTTGGACAGGCAACTAATGAAAAACTGTTTTTT; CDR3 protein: CASSFGQATNEKLFF
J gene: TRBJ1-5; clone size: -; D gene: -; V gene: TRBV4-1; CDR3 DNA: TGCGCCAGCAGCCATGGCAGCAATCAGCCCCAGCATTTT; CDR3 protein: CASSHGSNQPQHF
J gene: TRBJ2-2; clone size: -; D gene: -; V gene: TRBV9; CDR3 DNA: TGTGCCAGCAGCGTATTTTCAGCGACGAACACCGGGGAGCTGTTTTTT; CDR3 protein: CASSVFSATNTGELFF
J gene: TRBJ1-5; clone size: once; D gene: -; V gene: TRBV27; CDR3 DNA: TGTGCCAGCAGTTTGTCGGACAGAGATCAGCCCCAGCATTTT; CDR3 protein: CASSLSDRDQPQHF
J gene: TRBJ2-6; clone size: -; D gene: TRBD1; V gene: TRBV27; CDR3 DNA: TGTGCCAGCAGCATACTTACAGGGGCTGGGGCCAACGTCCTGACTTTC; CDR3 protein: CASSILTGAGANVLTF
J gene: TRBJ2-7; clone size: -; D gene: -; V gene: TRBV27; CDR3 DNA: TGTGCCAGCAGTCCCCGGGGGTCCTCCTACGAGCAGTACTTC; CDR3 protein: CASSPRGSSYEQYF
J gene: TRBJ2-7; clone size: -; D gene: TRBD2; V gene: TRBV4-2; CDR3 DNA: TGTGCCAGCAGCCAAGGACTAGCGGGAGGGATCTACGAGCAGTACTTC; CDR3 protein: CASSQGLAGGIYEQYF
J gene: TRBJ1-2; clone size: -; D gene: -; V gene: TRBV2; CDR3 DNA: TGTGCCAGCGGTACCAGGAATAACTATGGCTACACCTTC; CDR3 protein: CASGTRNNYGYTF
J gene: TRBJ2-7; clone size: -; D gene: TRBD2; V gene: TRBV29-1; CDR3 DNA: TGCAGCGCCGCATCGGGACTAGCTGGGCTCGAGCAGTACTTC; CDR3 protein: CSAASGLAGLEQYF
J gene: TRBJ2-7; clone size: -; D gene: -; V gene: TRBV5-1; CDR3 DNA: TGCGCCAGCAGCCTTCGGAGCCGGGACACTGACTACGAGCAGTACTTC; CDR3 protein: CASSLRSRDTDYEQYF
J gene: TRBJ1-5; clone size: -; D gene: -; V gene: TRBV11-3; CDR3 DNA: TGTGCCAGCAGCTTACCCGGGATCAGACCTACCCCCCTTTTT; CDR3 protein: CASSLPGIRPTPLF
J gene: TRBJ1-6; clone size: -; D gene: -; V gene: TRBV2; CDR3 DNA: TGTGCCACCGAGGAGGGGCGCTCACCCCTCCACTTT; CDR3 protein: CATEEGRSPLHF
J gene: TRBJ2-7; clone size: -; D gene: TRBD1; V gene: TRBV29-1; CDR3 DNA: TGCAGCGCCGGATGGACAGGGGAGCAGTACTTC; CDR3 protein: CSAGWTGEQYF
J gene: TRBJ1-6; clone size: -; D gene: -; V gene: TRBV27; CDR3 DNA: TGTGCCAGCAGTTTCTCTAATTGGTATAATTCACCCCTCCACTTT; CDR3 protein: CASSFSNWYNSPLHF
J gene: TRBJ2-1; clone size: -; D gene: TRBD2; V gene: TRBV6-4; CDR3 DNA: TGTGCCAGCAGTGAGTCAGCGGGAGGGCCCGATGAGCAGTTCTTC; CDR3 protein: CASSESAGGPDEQFF
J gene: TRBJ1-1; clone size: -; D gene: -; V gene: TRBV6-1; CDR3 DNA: TGTGCCAGCAGTGGGAGTCCGACGGAGAACACTGAAGCTTTCTTT; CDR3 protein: CASSGSPTENTEAFF
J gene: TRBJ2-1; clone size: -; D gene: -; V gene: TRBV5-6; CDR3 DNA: TGTGCCAGCAGCTTGGAGTGGAATGAGCAGTTCTTC; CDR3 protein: CASSLEWNEQFF
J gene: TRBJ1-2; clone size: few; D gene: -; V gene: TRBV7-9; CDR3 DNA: TGTGCCAGCAGCTACCTCGGGGATGGCTACACCTTC; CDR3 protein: CASSYLGDGYTF
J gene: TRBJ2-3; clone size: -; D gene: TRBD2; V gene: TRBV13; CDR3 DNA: TGTGCCAGCAGCGTGGGACTAGGGCGAACAGATACGCAGTATTTT; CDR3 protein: CASSVGLGRTDTQYF
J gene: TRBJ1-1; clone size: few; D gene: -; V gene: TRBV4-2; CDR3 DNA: TGTGCCAGCAGCCAAAAAGGACTGAACACTGAAGCTTTCTTT; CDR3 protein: CASSQKGLNTEAFF
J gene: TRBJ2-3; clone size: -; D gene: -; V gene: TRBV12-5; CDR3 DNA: TGTGCTAGTGCCCGGGACCCGAAGTCAGATACGCAGTATTTT; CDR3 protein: CASARDPKSDTQYF
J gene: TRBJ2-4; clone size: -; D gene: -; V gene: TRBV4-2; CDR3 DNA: TGTGCCAGCAGCCCGCGAGGGGGTTACATTCAGTACTTC; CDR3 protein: CASSPRGGYIQYF